These 26 T cell receptor beta chains were sequenced from one sample in a study of blood T cell repertoires in COVID-19. Produced via immunoSEQ multiplex PCR; TCRdb's table is partial and in-frame only. The sample has about 220,000 clones; roughly 87% are singletons. Sequencing was performed on peripheral blood. These receptors were obtained from a man aged 35 to 55 with active or convalescent COVID-19.

J is TRBJ2-7 and V is TRBV4-2, with 9 bases lining up with TRBD1. CDR1 is LGHNA, CDR2 YNFKEQ, per germline. CDR3 length equals 16 residues. V was pared by 3 bases and J by 3 bases, with 9 bases of the junction left unmatched. CDR3 sequence: CASSQEPGTGYYEQYF. The CDR3 DNA is TGTGCCAGCAGCCAGGAACCCGGGACAGGGTACTACGAGCAGTACTTC.

This chain joins TRBV27 and TRBJ1-2, with D perhaps TRBD1 (5 bases). This CDR3 is 14 amino acids long. With 2 bases removed from V and 3 bases from J, the gap between germline ends came to 10 bases. Germline V gene data show CDR1 as MNHEY and CDR2 as SMNVEV (reference sequence). As DNA, the CDR3 is TGTGCCAGCAGTTTAAACTGGGGGGACTATGGCTACACCTTC. It specifies CASSLNWGDYGYTF.

This chain connects TRBV2 to TRBJ2-3; 8 nucleotides line up with TRBD1. This CDR3 region has 14 residues. V lost 7 bases, J lost 3 bases, and 6 bases stayed unmatched. From germline, CDR1 is SNHLY and CDR2 FYNNEI. CDR3 in amino acids: CASNQGATTDTQYF. CDR3 DNA: TGTGCCAGCAATCAGGGGGCGACGACAGATACGCAGTATTTT.

The genes are TRBV27 and TRBJ2-1; TRBD2 matches at 11 bases. CDR1 MNHEY and CDR2 SMNVEV come from the germline V gene (reference sequence). The J segment lost 8 bases and the V segment lost 5 bases, leaving 8 bases of the junction unmatched. The CDR3 extends over 15 amino acids. The CDR3 DNA is TGTGCCAGCAGTCCCTGGACTAGCGGGTCCGATGAGCAGTTCTTC. Amino acid sequence: CASSPWTSGSDEQFF.

This chain links TRBV5-6 with TRBJ2-1; D perhaps matches TRBD2 (5 bases). CDR1 is SGHDT and CDR2 is YYEEEE in the germline V gene. The CDR3 runs 16 residues. Trimming removed 4 bases at V and 7 bases at J, with 21 bases between. The CDR3: CASSLSEGFSVNEQFF. CDR3 sequence (DNA): TGTGCCAGCAGCCTAAGCGAGGGTTTCAGTGTTAATGAGCAGTTCTTC.

The chain is built from TRBV5-1 and TRBJ2-1; D is uncertain. With 1 base removed from V and 6 bases from J, the gap between germline ends came to 2 bases. The CDR3 contains 11 residues. Germline lookup yields CDR1 SGHRS and CDR2 YFSETQ. CDR3 loop: CASSLLNEQFF. CDR3 sequence (DNA): TGCGCCAGCAGCTTGCTCAATGAGCAGTTCTTC.

The rearrangement uses TRBV19 and TRBJ1-5; 10 nucleotides agree with TRBD1. V was clipped by 7 bases and J by 4 bases; unmatched bases: 7. The CDR3 runs 15 residues. Germline CDR1 is LNHDA and CDR2 is SQIVND (reference sequence). CDR3 nucleotide sequence: TGTGCCAGTACTCGACAGGGGGCATGGAATCAGCCCCAGCATTTT. This sequence encodes CASTRQGAWNQPQHF.

The chain recombines TRBV19 with TRBJ2-7, with D perhaps TRBD2 (6 bases). In germline, CDR1 is LNHDA, CDR2 SQIVND (reference sequence). CDR3 length: 15 residues. V was clipped by 8 bases and J by 2 bases, with 19 bases between them. The CDR3 spells CASGWPGTQTYEQYF. The CDR3 DNA reads as TGTGCCAGTGGGTGGCCCGGGACTCAGACCTACGAGCAGTACTTC.

The V gene is TRBV27, the J gene TRBJ2-5; D might be TRBD2 (6 bases). Deletions cut 6 bases from V and 2 bases from J, with 16 bases between. The germline V gene has CDR1 MNHEY and CDR2 SMNVEV (reference sequence). This CDR3 contains 15 residues. The CDR3 here is CASSSWEAVQETQYF. CDR3 DNA sequence: TGTGCCAGCAGCTCTTGGGAGGCGGTTCAAGAGACCCAGTACTTC.

J is TRBJ2-5 and V is TRBV5-1, with TRBD2 as a possible D gene (5 bases). V was pared by 1 base and J by 2 bases, with 9 bases between. The germline V gene has CDR1 SGHRS and CDR2 YFSETQ. This CDR3 is built from 14 residues. In nucleotides, the CDR3 is TGCGCCAGCAGCTTGTATCTAGCACAAGAGACCCAGTACTTC. It yields the protein CASSLYLAQETQYF.

This clone has just one count. The rearrangement links TRBV24-1 to TRBJ1-1, with TRBD1 identical over 11 bases. Germline V gene sequence: CDR1 KGHDR, CDR2 SFDVKD. V trimming: 3 bases; J trimming: 11 bases; junction bases outside the gene matches: 13. This CDR3 has 16 amino acids. CDR3 sequence: CATSDHGTGGPGTAFF. DNA for the CDR3: TGTGCCACCAGTGATCATGGGACAGGGGGTCCCGGGACGGCTTTCTTT.

This chain links TRBV5-6 with TRBJ1-5, with D possibly matching TRBD1 (6 bases). The germline gives CDR1 SGHDT, CDR2 YYEEEE. Trimming stripped 0 bases from V and 7 bases from J, with 11 bases between. The CDR3 totals 14 residues. CDR3 sequence (DNA): TGTGCCAGCAGCTTGGGTACAGGGATGCAGCCCCAGCATTTT. This codes for CASSLGTGMQPQHF.

The chain employs TRBV28 and TRBJ2-7; 8 nucleotides agree with TRBD1. The germline CDR1 and CDR2 sequences are MDHEN and SYDVKM. The CDR3 contains 15 residues. The trim removed 3 bases at V and 7 bases at J, leaving 11 bases unmatched. CDR3 protein: CASSLSTGERREQYF. The CDR3, as DNA: TGTGCCAGCAGTTTGTCGACAGGGGAACGGCGTGAGCAGTACTTC.

V usage is TRBV19 and J usage is TRBJ2-2; D is perhaps TRBD1 (5 bases). The V gene's germline CDR1 is LNHDA and CDR2 SQIVND (reference sequence). Trimming cost V 6 bases and J 1 base, with 9 bases left between them. This CDR3 is built from 14 residues. The chain's CDR3 is CASRIGQNTGELFF. The CDR3 region has the DNA TGTGCCAGTAGGATCGGACAGAACACCGGGGAGCTGTTTTTT.

The J gene is TRBJ1-6, the V gene TRBV7-3, with TRBD1 matching over 7 bases. CDR3 size: 13 residues. The V gene's germline CDR1 is SGHTA and CDR2 FQGTGA. Trimming at V came to 4 bases and at J to 9 bases, leaving 3 bases not matched to a gene. The CDR3 reads CASSSSGGSPLHF. The CDR3 nucleotides read TGTGCCAGCAGCTCGTCAGGGGGTTCACCCCTCCACTTT.

The chain carries TRBV6-1 and TRBJ2-5; perhaps TRBD2 as D (6 bases). Germline V gives CDR1 MNHNS, CDR2 SASEGT. CDR3 size: 11 residues. Trimming shortened V by 3 bases and J by 10 bases, and 9 bases separated the two germline ends. As DNA, the CDR3 is TGTGCCAGCAGTGAGGAGGGCTACCAGTACTTC. Protein sequence: CASSEEGYQYF.

Regarding this clone: A much larger clone sits a single nucleotide away, making a read error possible. This sample includes further DNA sequences coding for the same CDR3. J is TRBJ2-5 and V is TRBV5-1; TRBD2 aligns across 9 bases. CDR3 length: 15 residues. Looked up from germline, CDR1 is SGHRS and CDR2 is YFSETQ. Losses at the gene ends were 5 bases for V and 5 bases for J; bases not matched to a gene: 10. This chain's CDR3 is CASRTGLAGGETQYF. The CDR3 nucleotides read TGCGCCAGCAGAACCGGACTCGCGGGGGGGGAGACCCAGTACTTC.

V gene TRBV18 combines with J gene TRBJ2-1, with 10 bases fitting TRBD2. The germline gives CDR1 KGHSH, CDR2 LQKENI. The CDR3 consists of 17 residues. The V gene end was trimmed by 2 bases and the J gene end by 9 bases; junction bases not matched to a gene: 13. The CDR3 DNA follows: TGTGCCAGCTCACCATTTCATTCCAGCGGGGGGGCGAGTGAGCAGTTCTTC. Translation gives CASSPFHSSGGASEQFF.

V gene TRBV2 combines with J gene TRBJ2-2; TRBD1 matches at 9 bases. The CDR3 consists of 14 residues. Germline trimming cut 8 bases from V and 2 bases from J; bases unmatched to any gene: 3. CDR1 and CDR2 from the germline V gene are SNHLY and FYNNEI. The CDR3 protein is CASGGQGNTGELFF. CDR3 bases: TGTGCCAGCGGGGGACAGGGAAACACCGGGGAGCTGTTTTTT.

The gene calls are TRBV18 and TRBJ1-3; no definite D call. Germline-derived CDR1 and CDR2 are KGHSH and LQKENI. With 6 bases removed from V and 8 bases from J, the gap between germline ends came to 11 bases. The CDR3 is 12 amino acids. CDR3 nucleotide sequence: TGTGCCAGCTCCTCCTTCCGAGACACCATATATTTT. Protein product: CASSSFRDTIYF.

The V and J genes are TRBV5-4 and TRBJ1-6; TRBD1 agrees at 10 bases. The junction had 6 bases not matched to a gene; V was cut back by 4 bases and J by 14 bases. CDR3 size: 13 residues. Per germline, CDR1 SGHNT and CDR2 YYREEE (reference sequence). The DNA of the CDR3 is TGTGCCAGCAGCGGATGGGACAGGGGTTCCCTCCACTTT. This translates into CASSGWDRGSLHF.

This clone was counted once. The chain links TRBV12-3 or TRBV12-4 to TRBJ1-5, with a possible D match to TRBD1 (5 bases). The ends were cut back, 5 bases at V and 6 bases at J, with 8 bases in the middle. The CDR3 covers 12 residues. CDR3 nucleotides: TGTGCCAGCAGTAACGGGGGTCAGCCCCAGCATTTT. As protein: CASSNGGQPQHF.

The chain recombines TRBV4-1 with TRBJ2-1; 13 bases map to TRBD2. Looked up from germline, CDR1 is MGHRA and CDR2 is YSYEKL. CDR3 length: 18 residues. J lost 9 bases, V lost 0 bases, and 11 bases had no gene match. CDR3 protein: CASSQDSWTSGGDGEQFF. Here the CDR3 DNA reads TGCGCCAGCAGCCAAGATTCCTGGACTAGCGGGGGTGACGGTGAGCAGTTCTTC.

This CDR3 is CASSRGRGTAEAFF. The CDR3 nucleotides read TGTGCCAGCAGCCGGGGCCGGGGGACGGCTGAAGCTTTCTTT. V and J are TRBV3-1 (or the pseudogene TRBV3-2) and TRBJ1-1, with D possibly being TRBD1 (5 bases). The CDR3 extends over 14 amino acids. The germline V and J ends were trimmed by 4 bases and 6 bases, with 15 bases remaining between them. Germline V lookup: CDR1 LGHDT, CDR2 YNNKEL (reference sequence).

This clone was seen only a few times. The chain recombines TRBV5-4 with TRBJ1-2; D possibly corresponds to TRBD1 (5 bases). The CDR3 contains 13 residues. Germline CDR1 reads SGHNT; CDR2 reads YYREEE (reference sequence). V gave up 4 bases and J gave up 2 bases, with 9 bases separating them. CDR3 bases: TGTGCCAGCAGCAACGACAGAAACTATGGCTACACCTTC. Translation: CASSNDRNYGYTF.

The J gene is TRBJ1-1, the V gene TRBV27; D is possibly TRBD1 (5 bases). Germline V CDR1 and CDR2: MNHEY, SMNVEV (reference sequence). The length of the CDR3 is 14 residues. V was trimmed by 8 bases and J by 2 bases, leaving 15 bases between them. CDR3: CASSYQGVNTEAFF. DNA of the CDR3: TGTGCCAGCTCTTATCAGGGTGTTAACACTGAAGCTTTCTTT.